The 18 T cell receptor beta chains below come from one sample, sequenced in a study of technical replicates of blood from a handful of donors (dated by TCRdb to 2016 to 2017). Library construction relied on the immunoSEQ multiplex PCR assay. TCRdb limited this immuneACCESS table to in-frame rearrangements with V and J called. A share of clones is missing; checked studies link under half to unresolved V genes, and the rest is unexplained. The table for this sample lists fewer than 75,000 clones; around 93% of them were counted only once. Of the sample, roughly 0.25% is held by the ten largest clones. The sample consisted of T cells isolated from PBMCs. These receptors were collected from a human donor in good health.

The rearrangement joins TRBV5-4 to TRBJ1-1, with no clear D. The CDR3 has 14 residues. The V end was cut by 5 bases, the J end by 3 bases, with 14 bases between. Germline V gives CDR1 SGHNT, CDR2 YYREEE (reference sequence). This CDR3 is CASSRFSSHTEAFF. The CDR3 nucleotides read TGTGCCAGCAGTCGTTTTAGTTCGCACACTGAAGCTTTCTTT. Looking up the rest from reference TRBV5-4 and TRBJ1-1 gives the full variable domain: ETGVTQSPTHLIKTRGQQVTLRCSSQSGHNTVSWYQQALGQGPQFIFQYYREEENGRGNFPPRFSGLQFPNYSSELNVNALELDDSALYLCASSRFSSHTEAFFGQGTRLTVV.

This chain connects TRBV19 to TRBJ1-5; D is uncertain. The CDR3 consists of 17 residues. Looked up from germline, CDR1 is LNHDA and CDR2 is SQIVND (reference sequence). Deletions cut 3 bases from V and 1 base from J, with 16 bases between. CDR3 loop: CASSMMRVAASNQPQHF. In DNA form, the CDR3 reads TGTGCCAGTAGTATGATGAGGGTGGCCGCCAGCAATCAGCCCCAGCATTTT.

The chain is built from TRBV10-3 and TRBJ2-1; D perhaps matches TRBD1 (5 bases). The CDR3 sequence is 16 residues long. V lost 0 bases, J lost 6 bases, and 15 bases lay in between. Looked up from germline, CDR1 is ENHRY and CDR2 is SYGVKD. CDR3 nucleotides: TGTGCCATCAGTGAGTCGACTCAAGGGGCTCCCAATGAGCAGTTCTTC. Translating gives CAISESTQGAPNEQFF.

The chain couples TRBV5-1 to TRBJ2-7; TRBD1 matches at 8 bases. J was trimmed by 1 base and V by 4 bases; bases with no gene match: 10. Germline loops: CDR1 SGHRS, CDR2 YFSETQ. This CDR3 has 16 amino acids. The CDR3 spells CASSTAGGVGSYEQYF. Here the CDR3 DNA reads TGCGCCAGCAGCACCGCAGGGGGCGTTGGTTCCTACGAGCAGTACTTC. The whole variable domain, filled in from reference TRBV5-1 and TRBJ2-7, reads KAGVTQTPRYLIKTRGQQVTLSCSPISGHRSVSWYQQTPGQGLQFLFEYFSETQRNKGNFPGRFSGRQFSNSRSEMNVSTLELGDSALYLCASSTAGGVGSYEQYFGPGTRLTVT.

DNA for the CDR3: TGTGCCAGCAGCCTGCCCGTGGCGGGACCTATGGAGGAGACCCAGTACTTC. Translating it yields CASSLPVAGPMEETQYF. The V gene is TRBV7-9, the J gene TRBJ2-5; tentative D call: TRBD2 (6 bases). CDR1 and CDR2 from the germline V gene are SEHNR and FQNEAQ (reference sequence). The CDR3 is made up of 17 amino acids. V was pared by 5 bases and J by 5 bases, with 24 bases between. Looking up the rest from reference TRBV7-9 and TRBJ2-5 gives the full variable domain: DTGVSQNPRHKITKRGQNVTFRCDPISEHNRLYWYRQTLGQGPEFLTYFQNEAQLEKSRLLSDRFSAERPKGSFSTLEIQRTEQGDSAMYLCASSLPVAGPMEETQYFGPGTRLLVL.

This sequence joins TRBV27 and TRBJ2-6, with no clear D. The germline V and J ends were trimmed by 5 bases and 2 bases, with 13 bases remaining between them. Germline assignment: CDR1 MNHEY and CDR2 SMNVEV (reference sequence). This CDR3 spans 16 amino acids. The CDR3 is CASSRQYYTGANVLTF. The CDR3 DNA sequence: TGTGCCAGCAGTCGTCAATACTACACTGGGGCCAACGTCCTGACTTTC.

The V gene is TRBV19, the J gene TRBJ1-5, with D possibly TRBD1 on 5 matching bases. CDR1 is LNHDA and CDR2 is SQIVND in the germline V gene (reference sequence). The CDR3 runs 16 residues. Trimming shortened V by 5 bases and J by 2 bases, and 16 bases separated the two germline ends. The CDR3 coding sequence is TGTGCCAGTAGTTCTCGCGGGGACGAGGGCAATCAGCCCCAGCATTTT. Its translation is CASSSRGDEGNQPQHF.

This chain uses TRBV9 with TRBJ2-7; D uncertain. Per the germline V gene, CDR1 is SGDLS and CDR2 is YYNGEE. Trimming took off 3 bases at V and 3 bases at J, with 19 bases between the two ends. The CDR3 is made up of 16 amino acids. CDR3 in DNA: TGTGCCAGCAGCGCCGTGAGAGGCGGTTTGATCTACGAGCAGTACTTC. This gives the protein CASSAVRGGLIYEQYF.

The chain couples TRBV7-9 to TRBJ1-4; perhaps TRBD1 as D (6 bases). The CDR3 covers 14 residues. Trimming stripped 4 bases from V and 8 bases from J, with 14 bases between. Germline V gene lookup returns CDR1 SEHNR and CDR2 FQNEAQ (reference sequence). Written as DNA, the CDR3 is TGTGCCAGCAGCTACGACAGTCAGGGGGAAAAACTGTTTTTT. It specifies CASSYDSQGEKLFF.

The V call is TRBV6-5, the J call TRBJ1-1; TRBD1 agrees at 7 bases. V was pared by 5 bases and J by 5 bases, with 2 bases of the junction left unmatched. This CDR3 has 12 residues. Looked up from germline, CDR1 is MNHEY and CDR2 is SVGAGI. The CDR3 here is CASSLTGTEAFF. The CDR3 nucleotides read TGTGCCAGCAGTCTGACAGGGACTGAAGCTTTCTTT.

The chain is built from TRBV7-6 and TRBJ2-7, with D hard to call. The CDR3 has 13 residues. The germline V gene encodes CDR1 SGHVS and CDR2 FNYEAQ. Trimming stripped 5 bases from V and 4 bases from J, with 12 bases between. This CDR3 reads CASSVELTYEQYF. Written as DNA, the CDR3 is TGTGCCAGCAGCGTAGAGCTTACTTACGAGCAGTACTTC.

This chain uses TRBV25-1 with TRBJ2-7; maybe TRBD1 (5 bases). CDR1 is MGHDK and CDR2 is SYGVNS in the germline V gene. This CDR3 has 14 amino acids. Trimming shortened V by 6 bases and J by 2 bases, and 14 bases separated the two germline ends. The CDR3 spells CASRDTKEAYEQYF. The CDR3 DNA follows: TGTGCCAGCAGGGACACAAAGGAAGCCTACGAGCAGTACTTC.

The chain joins TRBV5-5 to TRBJ1-1, with a possible D match to TRBD1 (6 bases). V shed 5 bases and J shed 3 bases, with 23 bases lying between them. Germline V gives CDR1 SGHKS, CDR2 YYEKEE (reference sequence). There are 17 residues in the CDR3. CDR3 sequence: CASRRQAWPITDTEAFF. The CDR3 DNA reads as TGTGCCAGCAGACGACAGGCCTGGCCGATAACGGACACTGAAGCTTTCTTT.

The chain has TRBV30 and TRBJ2-7; D uncertain. CDR3 length: 12 amino acids. Germline CDR1 GTSNPN, CDR2 SVGIG (reference sequence). V lost 1 base and J 7 bases, leaving 11 bases between the germline ends. DNA of the CDR3: TGTGCCTGGAGTGACAGCTCGTGGGAGCAGTACTTC. This gives the protein CAWSDSSWEQYF.

This clone was detected once. The rearrangement uses TRBV2 and TRBJ2-7; 9 bases align to TRBD1. Germline-derived CDR1 and CDR2 are SNHLY and FYNNEI. The CDR3 spans 14 residues. With 8 bases clipped from V and 2 bases from J, the junction kept 7 bases outside the gene matches. The CDR3 region is CASSLQGAAYEQYF. The CDR3 DNA sequence: TGTGCCAGCTCTTTACAGGGGGCGGCCTACGAGCAGTACTTC.

This chain joins TRBV27 and TRBJ2-3; D not resolved. Germline values: CDR1 MNHEY, CDR2 SMNVEV (reference sequence). Trimming removed 8 bases from V and 2 bases from J, with 20 bases in between. This CDR3 comprises 16 residues. CDR3 sequence reads: CASAFLAVAPTDTQYF. The CDR3 DNA sequence: TGTGCCAGCGCTTTTTTAGCTGTAGCTCCCACAGATACGCAGTATTTT.

The chain links TRBV7-3 to TRBJ2-1; 9 nucleotides align to TRBD2. Unmatched junction bases numbered 21, after V lost 5 bases and J lost 7 bases. Germline V gene data show CDR1 as SGHTA and CDR2 as FQGTGA. The CDR3 runs 19 residues. This chain's CDR3 is CASSPQTLLAGALSNEQFF. CDR3 nucleotide sequence: TGTGCCAGCAGCCCTCAGACCCTATTAGCGGGGGCCCTTAGTAATGAGCAGTTCTTC.

The CDR3 region is CASSGTGTDYEQYF. Written as DNA, the CDR3 is TGTGCCAGCAGCGGGACCGGGACAGACTACGAGCAGTACTTC. The gene calls are TRBV13 and TRBJ2-7; 7 bases map to TRBD1. CDR3 length: 14 residues. The J segment lost 3 bases and the V segment lost 5 bases, leaving 7 bases of the junction unmatched. Germline V gene lookup returns CDR1 PRHDT and CDR2 FYEKMQ (reference sequence).